Included here is one TCR beta chain sequence, with context. Its target is not known. No treatment had been given to any patient before thyroid surgery. This sample was included in a study of metastatic and nonmetastatic thyroid tumors. On the study more broadly: Malignant and benign thyroid patients had repertoires compared in peripheral blood and tumor or nodule tissue.

CDR1 is MNHNS and CDR2 is SASEGT in the germline V gene. The V gene lost 4 bases and the J gene lost 14 bases, with 20 bases spanning the gap. There are 13 residues in the CDR3. How the authors handled the data: A distant-metastasis classifier for papillary thyroid cancer was built using CDR3 differences across clinicopathological groups. TCRdb called clones again from the PCR reads with MiXCR. The V and J calls reflect TCRdb's pipeline rather than the authors' work. The sample lists 30,000 to 40,000 clones, 18% occurring once. Study-wide results and limits: When malignant thyroid tumors were compared with benign nodules, TCR beta diversity was reportedly significantly higher in the malignant tumors. This held in both blood and tumor samples.

This sequence originates from a male donor with papillary thyroid cancer or a benign thyroid nodule (not recorded which). Some clones in this sample may be carry-over from other donors' samples. Sequenced: blood. This chain joins TRBV6-1 and TRBJ1-1; D is unresolved. CDR3 in DNA: TGTGCCAGCAGTGCGGGGTCCAGCCCTGAAGTGTTCTTT. Translation gives CASSAGSSPEVFF.